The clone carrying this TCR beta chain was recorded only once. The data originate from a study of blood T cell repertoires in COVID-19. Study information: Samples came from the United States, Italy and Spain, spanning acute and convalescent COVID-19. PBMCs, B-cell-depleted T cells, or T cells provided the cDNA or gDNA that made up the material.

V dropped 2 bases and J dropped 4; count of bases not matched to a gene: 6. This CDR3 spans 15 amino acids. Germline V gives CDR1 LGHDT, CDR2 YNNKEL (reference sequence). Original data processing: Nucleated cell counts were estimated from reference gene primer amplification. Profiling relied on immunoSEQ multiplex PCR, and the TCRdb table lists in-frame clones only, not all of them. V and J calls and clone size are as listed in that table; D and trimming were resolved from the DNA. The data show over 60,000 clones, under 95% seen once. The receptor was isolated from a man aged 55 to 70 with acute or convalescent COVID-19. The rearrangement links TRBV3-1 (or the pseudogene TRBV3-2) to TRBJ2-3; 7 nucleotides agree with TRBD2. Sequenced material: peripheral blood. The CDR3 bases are TGTGCCAGCAGCCAACTAGCGGTGGTGGCAGATACGCAGTATTTT. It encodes CASSQLAVVADTQYF.